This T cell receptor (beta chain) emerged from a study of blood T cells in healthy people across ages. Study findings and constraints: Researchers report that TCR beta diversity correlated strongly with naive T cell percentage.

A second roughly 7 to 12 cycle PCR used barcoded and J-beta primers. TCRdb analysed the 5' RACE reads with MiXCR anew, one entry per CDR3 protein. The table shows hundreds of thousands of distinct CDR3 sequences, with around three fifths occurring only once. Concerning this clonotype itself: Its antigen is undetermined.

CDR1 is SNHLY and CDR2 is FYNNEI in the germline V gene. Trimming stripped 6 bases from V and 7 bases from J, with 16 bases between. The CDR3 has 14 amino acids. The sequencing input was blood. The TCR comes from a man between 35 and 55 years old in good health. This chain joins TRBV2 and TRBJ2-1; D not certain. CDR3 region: CASRNLARRNEQFF. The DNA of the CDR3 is TGTGCCAGCAGGAATCTCGCTAGGCGGAATGAGCAGTTCTTC. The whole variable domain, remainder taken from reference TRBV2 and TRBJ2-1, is EPEVTQTPSHQVTQMGQEVILRCVPISNHLYFYWYRQILGQKVEFLVSFYNNEISEKSEIFDDQFSVERPDGSNFTLKIRSTKLEDSAMYFCASRNLARRNEQFFGPGTRLTVL.